The clone carrying this T cell receptor beta chain was detected ten times or more. These data are taken from a study of early T cells in non-severe SARS-CoV-2 infection. Germline V lookup: CDR1 LGHDT, CDR2 YNNKEL (reference sequence). Trimming pared 1 base from V and 0 bases from J, leaving 4 bases between. The CDR3 sequence is 13 residues long. MiXCR, applied by TCRdb to the 5' RACE reads, yields one record per CDR3 protein. The sample yields around 26,000 distinct CDR3 sequences, roughly 4.4% seen once. Sample: whole blood. This TCR was recovered from an adult who was a healthcare worker with PCR-confirmed SARS-CoV-2 infection or an uninfected control (not recorded which). The chain has TRBV3-1 and TRBJ2-7; D gene ambiguous. CDR3 nucleotide sequence: TGTGCCAGCAGCCAAGCTGTCTCCTACGAGCAGTACTTC. Translating gives CASSQAVSYEQYF.